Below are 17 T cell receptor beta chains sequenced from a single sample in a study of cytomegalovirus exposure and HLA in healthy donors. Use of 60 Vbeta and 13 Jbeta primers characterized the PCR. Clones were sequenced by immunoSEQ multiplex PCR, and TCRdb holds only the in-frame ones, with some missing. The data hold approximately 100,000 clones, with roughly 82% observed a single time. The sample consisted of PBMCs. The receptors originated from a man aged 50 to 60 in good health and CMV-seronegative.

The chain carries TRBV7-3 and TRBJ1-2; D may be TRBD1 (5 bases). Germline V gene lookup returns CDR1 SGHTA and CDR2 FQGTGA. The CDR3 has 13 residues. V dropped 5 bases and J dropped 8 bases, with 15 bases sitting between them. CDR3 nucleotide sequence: TGTGCCAGCAGCCTAAATAAGGGGCAAGGCTACACCTTC. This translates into CASSLNKGQGYTF.

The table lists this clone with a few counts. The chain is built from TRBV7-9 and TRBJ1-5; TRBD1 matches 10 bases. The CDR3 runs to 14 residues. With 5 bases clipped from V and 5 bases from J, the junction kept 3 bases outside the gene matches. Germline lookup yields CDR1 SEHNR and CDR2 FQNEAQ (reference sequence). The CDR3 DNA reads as TGTGCCAGCAGCCGACAGGGGGCTGATCAGCCCCAGCATTTT. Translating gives CASSRQGADQPQHF.

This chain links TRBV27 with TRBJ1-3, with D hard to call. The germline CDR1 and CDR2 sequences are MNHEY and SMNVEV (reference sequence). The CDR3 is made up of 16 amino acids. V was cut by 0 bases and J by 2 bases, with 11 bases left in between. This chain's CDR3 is CASSLSSGLPGNTIYF. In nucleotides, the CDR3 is TGTGCCAGCAGTTTATCATCCGGTTTACCTGGAAACACCATATATTTT.

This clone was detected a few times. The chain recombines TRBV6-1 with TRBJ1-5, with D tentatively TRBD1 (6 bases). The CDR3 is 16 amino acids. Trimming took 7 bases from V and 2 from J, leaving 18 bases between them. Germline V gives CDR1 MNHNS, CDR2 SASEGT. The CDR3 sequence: CASTEGVAGGNQPQHF. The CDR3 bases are TGTGCCAGCACTGAGGGAGTGGCAGGGGGCAATCAGCCCCAGCATTTT.

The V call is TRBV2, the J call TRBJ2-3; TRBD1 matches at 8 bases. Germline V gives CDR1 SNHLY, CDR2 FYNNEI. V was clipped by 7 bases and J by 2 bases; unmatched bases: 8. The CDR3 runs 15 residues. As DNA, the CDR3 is TGTGCCAGCAAACTTCTGGACAGGGACACAGATACGCAGTATTTT. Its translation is CASKLLDRDTDTQYF.

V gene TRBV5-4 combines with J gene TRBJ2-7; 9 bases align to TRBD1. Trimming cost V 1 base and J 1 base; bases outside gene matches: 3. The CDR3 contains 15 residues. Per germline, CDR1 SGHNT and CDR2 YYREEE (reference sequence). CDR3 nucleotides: TGTGCCAGCAGCTTGACAGGGGGCGCATCCTACGAGCAGTACGTC. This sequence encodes CASSLTGGASYEQYV.

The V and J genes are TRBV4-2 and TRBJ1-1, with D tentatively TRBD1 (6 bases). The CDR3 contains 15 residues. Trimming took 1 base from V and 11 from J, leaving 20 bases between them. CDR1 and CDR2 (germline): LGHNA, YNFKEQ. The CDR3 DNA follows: TGTGCCAGCAGCCAAGCCTCCGGGACAAACTACTGGGCTTTCTTT. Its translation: CASSQASGTNYWAFF.

This CDR3 is CASGLAPLEGGLYF. DNA of the CDR3: TGTGCTAGTGGTTTGGCCCCCCTTGAGGGAGGCCTGTACTTC. The chain joins TRBV12-5 to TRBJ2-5; perhaps TRBD2 as D (6 bases). CDR1 and CDR2 from the germline V gene are LGHNT and FRNRAP. The CDR3 covers 14 residues. V lost 1 base and J 13 bases, leaving 19 bases between the germline ends.

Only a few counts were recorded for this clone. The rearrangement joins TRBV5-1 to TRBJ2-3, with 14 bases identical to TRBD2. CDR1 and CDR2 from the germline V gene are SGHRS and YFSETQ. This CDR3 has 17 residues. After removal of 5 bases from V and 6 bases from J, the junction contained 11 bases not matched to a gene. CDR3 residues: CASRRRTSGGNADTQYF. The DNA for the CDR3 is TGCGCCAGCAGACGCCGGACTAGCGGGGGGAATGCCGATACGCAGTATTTT.

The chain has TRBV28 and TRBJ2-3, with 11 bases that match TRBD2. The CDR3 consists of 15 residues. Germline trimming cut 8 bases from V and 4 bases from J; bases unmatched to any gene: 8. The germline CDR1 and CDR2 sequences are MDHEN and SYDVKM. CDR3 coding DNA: TGTGCCAGCCCTCCCCCTAGCGGGAGGTCAGATACGCAGTATTTT. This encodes CASPPPSGRSDTQYF.

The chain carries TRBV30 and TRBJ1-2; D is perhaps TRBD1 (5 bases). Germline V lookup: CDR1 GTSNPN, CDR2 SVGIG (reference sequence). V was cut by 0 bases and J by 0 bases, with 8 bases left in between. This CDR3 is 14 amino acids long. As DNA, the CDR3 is TGTGCCTGGAGTGTAAGGACATCTAACTATGGCTACACCTTC. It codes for CAWSVRTSNYGYTF.

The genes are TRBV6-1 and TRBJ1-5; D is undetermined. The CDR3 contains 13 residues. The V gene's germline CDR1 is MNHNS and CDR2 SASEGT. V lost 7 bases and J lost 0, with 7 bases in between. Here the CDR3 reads CASTRSSNQPQHF. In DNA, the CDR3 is TGTGCCAGCACCCGCAGTAGCAATCAGCCCCAGCATTTT.

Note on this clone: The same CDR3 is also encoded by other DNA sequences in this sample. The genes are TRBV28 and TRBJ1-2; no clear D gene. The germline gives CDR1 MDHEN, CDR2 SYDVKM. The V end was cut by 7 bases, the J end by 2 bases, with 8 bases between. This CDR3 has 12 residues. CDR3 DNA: TGTGCCAGCACCCCCGGGAACTATGGCTACACCTTC. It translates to CASTPGNYGYTF.

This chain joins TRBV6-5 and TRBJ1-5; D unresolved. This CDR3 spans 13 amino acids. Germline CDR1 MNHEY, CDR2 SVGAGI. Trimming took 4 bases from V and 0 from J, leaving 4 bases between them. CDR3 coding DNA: TGTGCCAGCAGTTGGGCTAGCAATCAGCCCCAGCATTTT. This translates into CASSWASNQPQHF.

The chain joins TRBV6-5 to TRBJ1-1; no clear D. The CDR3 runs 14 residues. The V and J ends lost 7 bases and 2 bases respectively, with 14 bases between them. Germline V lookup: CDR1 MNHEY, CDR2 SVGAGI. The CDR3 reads CASKKLRLNTEAFF. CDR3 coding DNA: TGTGCCAGCAAGAAGTTGCGGCTAAACACTGAAGCTTTCTTT.

The CDR3 reads CASSQDRLAGGTGELFF. Here the CDR3 DNA reads TGCGCCAGCAGCCAAGATCGCCTAGCGGGGGGGACCGGGGAGCTGTTTTTT. The chain recombines TRBV4-1 with TRBJ2-2; TRBD2 agrees at 12 bases. V lost 0 bases to trimming and J lost 5 bases; unmatched junction nucleotides: 4. The CDR3 contains 17 residues. Germline assignment: CDR1 MGHRA and CDR2 YSYEKL.

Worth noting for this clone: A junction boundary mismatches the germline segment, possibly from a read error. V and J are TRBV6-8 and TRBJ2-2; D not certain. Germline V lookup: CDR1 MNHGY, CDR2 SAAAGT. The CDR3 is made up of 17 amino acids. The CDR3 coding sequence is TGTGCCAGCAGTTACTCGAGGTCAGCCCGCGGCACCAGGGAGCTGTTTTTT. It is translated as CASSYSRSARGTRELFF.